A selection of T cell receptor beta chains follows, all from one sample in a study of TIL therapy for anti-PD-1-resistant metastatic lung cancer. Some clones are missing from TCRdb's copy, which holds only in-frame ones; the method was immunoSEQ multiplex PCR. Found here are under 65,000 clones, more than 80% of them singletons; the top ten hold nearly 3%. Sequences were derived from blood, sampled at baseline. The receptors shown here come from a person aged 25-85 years with non-small cell lung cancer. Each CDR3 is given with its conserved first and last residue. D genes are given only for firm matches. Size is stated for part of the rows, as once, few or many counts, or as a class when the clone is expanded.

TRBV7-8	15	TRBJ1-5	NA	TRBD1	TGTGCCAGCAGCTTAGCGGGGGGACAGTATCAGCCCCAGCATTTT	CASSLAGGQYQPQHF
TRBV27	14	TRBJ2-5	NA	NA	TGTGCCAGCAGTTTATGGGGGGGGCGGGAGACCCAGTACTTC	CASSLWGGRETQYF
TRBV9	14	TRBJ2-7	NA	NA	TGTGCCAGCAGCGTGGGGGGAGAGATCTACGAGCAGTACTTC	CASSVGGEIYEQYF
TRBV19	19	TRBJ2-6	NA	NA	TGTGCCAGTAGTATAGATTCCACGGGATCCTGGCCTGGGGCCAACGTCCTGACTTTC	CASSIDSTGSWPGANVLTF
TRBV28	12	TRBJ2-3	NA	NA	TGTGCCAGCAGCTCCAGAACAGATACGCAGTATTTT	CASSSRTDTQYF
TRBV2	16	TRBJ2-3	few	TRBD1	TGTGCCAGCAGAGCCTCCGGGACAGACTACACAGATACGCAGTATTTT	CASRASGTDYTDTQYF
TRBV4-2	19	TRBJ2-3	NA	TRBD2	TGTGCCAGCAGCCCCGGACTAGCGGGGGGAGCGTGGGGCACAGATACGCAGTATTTT	CASSPGLAGGAWGTDTQYF
TRBV23-1	13	TRBJ2-1	NA	NA	TGCGCCACCATCAAGGAGGGGTTCGATGAGCAGTTCTTC	CATIKEGFDEQFF
TRBV6-6	15	TRBJ1-2	once	TRBD1	TGTGCCAGCAGATCGAAAACAGGGGTGGGTGATGGCTACACCTTC	CASRSKTGVGDGYTF
TRBV6-5	15	TRBJ2-2	NA	NA	TGTGCCAGCAGTTACTTGGGGACGAACACCGGGGAGCTGTTTTTT	CASSYLGTNTGELFF
TRBV19	15	TRBJ1-1	NA	NA	TGTGCCAGTAGTATCAGGTCCAGGGCGAACACTGAAGCTTTCTTT	CASSIRSRANTEAFF
TRBV5-6	15	TRBJ1-2	NA	NA	TGTGCCAGCAGCCCACTTGGTGACAGGAGGTATGGCTACACCTTC	CASSPLGDRRYGYTF
TRBV11-3	14	TRBJ2-5	NA	TRBD2	TGTGCCAGCAGCCATGGACTAGAGGGGGAGACCCAGTACTTC	CASSHGLEGETQYF
TRBV25-1	14	TRBJ2-3	NA	NA	TGTGCCAGCAGTTTAGCGGTTGCCACAGATACGCAGTATTTT	CASSLAVATDTQYF
TRBV15	14	TRBJ1-4	NA	TRBD1	TGTGCCACCAGCAGCCGACAGGGGAGTGAAAAACTGTTTTTT	CATSSRQGSEKLFF